This T cell receptor beta chain was obtained from a study of shared clonotypes between healthy human individuals. Study findings and constraints: Approximately 5.3% was the fraction of naive CD4 clonotypes found shared across a handful of donors.

On this clone: The antigen is not known.

CDR3 size: 14 residues. The V and J ends lost 2 bases and 5 bases respectively, with 12 bases between them. The germline gives CDR1 LGHNA, CDR2 YNFKEQ. Profiling relied on immunoSEQ multiplex PCR, and the TCRdb table lists in-frame clones only, not all of them. The sample lists over 1.4 million clones; roughly 96% were seen once. This chain uses TRBV4-2 with TRBJ2-5; D gene unclear. The sequencing sample was made of naive CD4+ T cells sorted from blood. Subset denoted: CD45RA+ positively selected. The source of this sequence is a man aged 30 to 39 in good health. The CDR3 nucleotides read TGTGCCAGCAGCCAACCTCTTAAGGTGGAGACCCAGTACTTC. This translates into CASSQPLKVETQYF.